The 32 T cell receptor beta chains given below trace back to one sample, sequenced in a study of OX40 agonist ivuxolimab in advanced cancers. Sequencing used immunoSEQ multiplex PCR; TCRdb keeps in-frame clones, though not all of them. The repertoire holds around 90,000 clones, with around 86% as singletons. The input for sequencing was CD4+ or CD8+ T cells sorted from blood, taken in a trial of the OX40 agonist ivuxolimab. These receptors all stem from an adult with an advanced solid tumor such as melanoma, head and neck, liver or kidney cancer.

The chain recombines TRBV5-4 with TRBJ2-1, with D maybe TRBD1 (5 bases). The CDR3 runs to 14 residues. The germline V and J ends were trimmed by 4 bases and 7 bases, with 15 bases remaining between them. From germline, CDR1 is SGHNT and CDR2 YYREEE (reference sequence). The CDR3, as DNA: TGTGCCAGCAGCCAAAGAAGGGGTGGGAATGAGCAGTTCTTC. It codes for CASSQRRGGNEQFF.

The CDR3 DNA reads TGTGCCAGTAGTATAGATGCGGGGGCCTGGCGGGAGCAGTTCTTC. Protein sequence: CASSIDAGAWREQFF. The chain couples TRBV19 to TRBJ2-1; maybe TRBD2 (7 bases). CDR1 LNHDA and CDR2 SQIVND come from the germline V gene (reference sequence). Deletions cut 0 bases from V and 10 bases from J, with 16 bases between. CDR3 length: 15 amino acids.

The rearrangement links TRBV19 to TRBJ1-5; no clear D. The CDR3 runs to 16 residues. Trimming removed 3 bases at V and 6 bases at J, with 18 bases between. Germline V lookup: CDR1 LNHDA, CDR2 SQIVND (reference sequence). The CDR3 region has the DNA TGTGCCAGTAGTATCCCCCGGGGTTCTGTGGGTCAGCCCCAGCATTTT. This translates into CASSIPRGSVGQPQHF.

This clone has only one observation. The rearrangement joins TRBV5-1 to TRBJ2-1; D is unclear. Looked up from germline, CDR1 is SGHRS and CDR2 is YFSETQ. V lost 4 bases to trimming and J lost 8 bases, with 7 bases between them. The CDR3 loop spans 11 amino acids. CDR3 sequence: CASSAADEQFF. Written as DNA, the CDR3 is TGCGCCAGCAGCGCGGCAGATGAGCAGTTCTTC.

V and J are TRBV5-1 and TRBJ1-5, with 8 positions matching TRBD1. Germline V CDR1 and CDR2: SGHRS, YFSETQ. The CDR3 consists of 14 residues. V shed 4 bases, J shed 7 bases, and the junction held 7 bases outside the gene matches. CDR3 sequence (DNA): TGCGCCAGCAGCCTCGGGACAGGCGGCCAGCCCCAGCATTTT. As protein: CASSLGTGGQPQHF.

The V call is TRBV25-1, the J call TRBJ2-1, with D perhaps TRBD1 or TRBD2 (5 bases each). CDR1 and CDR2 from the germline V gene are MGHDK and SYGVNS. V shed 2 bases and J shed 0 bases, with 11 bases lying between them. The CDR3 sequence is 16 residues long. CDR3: CASSEPKGSSYNEQFF. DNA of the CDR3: TGTGCCAGCAGTGAACCGAAGGGGAGCTCCTACAATGAGCAGTTCTTC.

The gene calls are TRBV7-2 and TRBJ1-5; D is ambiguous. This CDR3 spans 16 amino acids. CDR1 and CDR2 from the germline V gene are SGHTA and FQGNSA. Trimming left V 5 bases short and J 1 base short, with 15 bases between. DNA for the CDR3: TGTGCCAGCAGCCAGGCACGGTCAGCGAGCAATCAGCCCCAGCATTTT. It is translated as CASSQARSASNQPQHF. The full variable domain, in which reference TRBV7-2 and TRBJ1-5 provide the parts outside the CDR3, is GAGVSQSPSNKVTEKGKDVELRCDPISGHTALYWYRQSLGQGLEFLIYFQGNSAPDKSGLPSDRFSAERTGGSVSTLTIQRTQQEDSAVYLCASSQARSASNQPQHFGDGTRLSIL.

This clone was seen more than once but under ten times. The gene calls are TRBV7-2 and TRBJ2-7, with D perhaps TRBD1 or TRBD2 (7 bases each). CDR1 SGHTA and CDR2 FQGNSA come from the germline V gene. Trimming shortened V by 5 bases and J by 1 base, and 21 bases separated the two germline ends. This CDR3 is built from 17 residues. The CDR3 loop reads CASSPRGGAHDSYEQYF. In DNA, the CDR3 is TGTGCCAGCAGCCCCAGGGGGGGGGCTCACGATTCCTACGAGCAGTACTTC. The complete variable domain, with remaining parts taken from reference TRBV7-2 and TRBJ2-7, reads GAGVSQSPSNKVTEKGKDVELRCDPISGHTALYWYRQSLGQGLEFLIYFQGNSAPDKSGLPSDRFSAERTGGSVSTLTIQRTQQEDSAVYLCASSPRGGAHDSYEQYFGPGTRLTVT.

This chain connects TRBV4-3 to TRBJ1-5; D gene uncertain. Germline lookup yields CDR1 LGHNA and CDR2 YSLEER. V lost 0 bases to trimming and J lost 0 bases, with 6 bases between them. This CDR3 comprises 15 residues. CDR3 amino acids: CASSQEATSNQPQHF. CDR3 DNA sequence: TGCGCCAGCAGCCAAGAAGCCACTAGCAATCAGCCCCAGCATTTT.

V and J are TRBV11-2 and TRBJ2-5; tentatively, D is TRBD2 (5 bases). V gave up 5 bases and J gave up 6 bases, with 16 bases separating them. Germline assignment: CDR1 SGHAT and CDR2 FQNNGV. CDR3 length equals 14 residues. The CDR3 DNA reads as TGTGCCAGCAGCCCACCGGGAACACTTAAGACCCAGTACTTC. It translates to CASSPPGTLKTQYF.

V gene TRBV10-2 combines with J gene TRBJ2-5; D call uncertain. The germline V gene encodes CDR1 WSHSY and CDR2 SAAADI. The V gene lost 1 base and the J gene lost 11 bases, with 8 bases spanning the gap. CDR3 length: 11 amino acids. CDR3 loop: CASSEFGEQYF. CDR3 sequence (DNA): TGCGCCAGCAGTGAGTTTGGTGAGCAGTACTTC.

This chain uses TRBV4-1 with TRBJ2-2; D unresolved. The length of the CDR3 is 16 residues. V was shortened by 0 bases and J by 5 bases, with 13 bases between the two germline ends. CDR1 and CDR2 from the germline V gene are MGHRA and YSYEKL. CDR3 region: CASSQDRSDVTGELFF. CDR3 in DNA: TGCGCCAGCAGCCAAGATCGAAGTGATGTAACCGGGGAGCTGTTTTTT.

Here the CDR3 reads CASRDTPYEQYF. In DNA form, the CDR3 reads TGTGCCAGCAGGGACACTCCCTACGAGCAGTACTTC. The genes are TRBV6-5 and TRBJ2-7; possible D gene TRBD1, 5 bases. The CDR3 is made up of 12 amino acids. Germline assignment: CDR1 MNHEY and CDR2 SVGAGI. V was clipped by 6 bases and J by 2 bases, with 8 bases between them.

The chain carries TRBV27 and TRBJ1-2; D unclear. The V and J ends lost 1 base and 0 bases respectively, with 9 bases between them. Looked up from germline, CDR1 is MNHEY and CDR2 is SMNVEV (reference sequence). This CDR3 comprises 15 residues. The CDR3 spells CASSLWPEANYGYTF. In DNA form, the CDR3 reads TGTGCCAGCAGTTTATGGCCCGAAGCTAACTATGGCTACACCTTC.

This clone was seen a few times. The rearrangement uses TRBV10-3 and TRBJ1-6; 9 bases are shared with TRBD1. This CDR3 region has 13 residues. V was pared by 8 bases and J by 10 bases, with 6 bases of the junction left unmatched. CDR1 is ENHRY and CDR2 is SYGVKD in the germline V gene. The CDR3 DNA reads TGTGCCATCGCCGGGGACAGGGCATCACCCCTCCACTTT. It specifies CAIAGDRASPLHF.

This CDR3 reads CATSRDRLLGQGWDGYTF. The CDR3 nucleotides are TGTGCCACCAGCAGAGATAGGTTGTTGGGACAGGGATGGGACGGCTACACCTTC. The rearrangement joins TRBV15 to TRBJ1-2, with 9 bases aligning to TRBD1. V lost 0 bases to trimming and J lost 8 bases; unmatched junction nucleotides: 16. CDR1 and CDR2 (germline): LNHNV, YYDKDF (reference sequence). This CDR3 spans 18 amino acids.

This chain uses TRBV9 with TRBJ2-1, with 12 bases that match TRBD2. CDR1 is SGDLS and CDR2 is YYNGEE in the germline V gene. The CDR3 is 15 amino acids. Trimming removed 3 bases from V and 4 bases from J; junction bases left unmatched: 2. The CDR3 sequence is CASSEGLAGYNEQFF. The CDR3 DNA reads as TGTGCCAGCAGCGAAGGACTAGCGGGGTACAATGAGCAGTTCTTC. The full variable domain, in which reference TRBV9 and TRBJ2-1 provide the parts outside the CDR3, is DSGVTQTPKHLITATGQRVTLRCSPRSGDLSVYWYQQSLDQGLQFLIQYYNGEERAKGNILERFSAQQFPDLHSELNLSSLELGDSALYFCASSEGLAGYNEQFFGPGTRLTVL.

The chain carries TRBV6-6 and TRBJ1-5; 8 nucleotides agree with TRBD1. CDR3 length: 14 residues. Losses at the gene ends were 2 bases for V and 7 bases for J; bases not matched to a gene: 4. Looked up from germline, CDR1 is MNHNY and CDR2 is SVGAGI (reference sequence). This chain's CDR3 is CASSYRTGQQPQHF. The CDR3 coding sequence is TGTGCCAGCAGTTACCGGACAGGGCAACAGCCCCAGCATTTT.

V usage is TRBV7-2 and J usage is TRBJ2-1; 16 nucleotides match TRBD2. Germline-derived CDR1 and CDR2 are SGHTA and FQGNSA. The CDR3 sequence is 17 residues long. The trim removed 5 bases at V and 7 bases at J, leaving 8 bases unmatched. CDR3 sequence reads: CASSPSGLAGGGNEQFF. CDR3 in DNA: TGTGCCAGCAGCCCTTCGGGACTAGCGGGGGGGGGAAATGAGCAGTTCTTC.

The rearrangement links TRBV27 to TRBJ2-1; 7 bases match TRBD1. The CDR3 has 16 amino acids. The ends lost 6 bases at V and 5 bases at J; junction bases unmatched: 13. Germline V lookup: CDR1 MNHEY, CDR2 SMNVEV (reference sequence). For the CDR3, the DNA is TGTGCCAGCAGAATTCCCGGGACAGAATCTCACAATGAGCAGTTCTTC. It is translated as CASRIPGTESHNEQFF.

The CDR3 sequence is CASSLTTSGGTDTQYF. CDR3 nucleotide sequence: TGTGCCAGCAGTTTAACGACTAGCGGGGGCACAGATACGCAGTATTTT. The gene calls are TRBV6-6 and TRBJ2-3; 11 bases fit TRBD2. J gave up 1 base and V 4 bases, and 4 bases lay outside the gene matches. Germline lookup yields CDR1 MNHNY and CDR2 SVGAGI (reference sequence). The CDR3 length is 16 residues.

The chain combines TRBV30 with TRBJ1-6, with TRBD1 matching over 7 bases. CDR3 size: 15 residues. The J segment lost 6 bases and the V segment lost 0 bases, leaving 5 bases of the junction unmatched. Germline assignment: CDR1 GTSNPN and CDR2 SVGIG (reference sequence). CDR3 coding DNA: TGTGCCTGGAGTGTGGTGACAGGGTTTAATTCACCCCTCCACTTT. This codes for CAWSVVTGFNSPLHF.

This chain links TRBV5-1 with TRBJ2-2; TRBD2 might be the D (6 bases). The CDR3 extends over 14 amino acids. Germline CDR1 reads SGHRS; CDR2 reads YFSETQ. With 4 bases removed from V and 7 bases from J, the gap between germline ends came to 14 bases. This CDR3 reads CASSGIRGNGELFF. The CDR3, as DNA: TGCGCCAGCAGCGGGATTCGGGGGAACGGGGAGCTGTTTTTT.

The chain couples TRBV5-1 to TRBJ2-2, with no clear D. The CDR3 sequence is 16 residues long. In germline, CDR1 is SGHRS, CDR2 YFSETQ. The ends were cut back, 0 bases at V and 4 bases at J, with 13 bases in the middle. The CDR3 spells CASSLAGSVVTGELFF. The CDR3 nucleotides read TGCGCCAGCAGCTTGGCCGGCAGCGTGGTCACCGGGGAGCTGTTTTTT.

CDR3 DNA sequence: TGCGCCAGCAGCCCTCGGTGGGGACAAGAGACCCAGTACTTC. As protein: CASSPRWGQETQYF. The gene calls are TRBV5-1 and TRBJ2-5; D is unclear. Germline values: CDR1 SGHRS, CDR2 YFSETQ. The ends were cut back, 4 bases at V and 2 bases at J, with 12 bases in the middle. The CDR3 sequence is 14 residues long.

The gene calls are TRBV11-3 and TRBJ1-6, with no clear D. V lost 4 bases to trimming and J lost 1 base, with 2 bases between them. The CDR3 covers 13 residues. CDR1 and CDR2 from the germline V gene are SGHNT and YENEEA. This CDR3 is CASSSSYNSPLHF. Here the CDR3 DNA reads TGTGCCAGCAGCTCTTCCTATAATTCACCCCTCCACTTT.

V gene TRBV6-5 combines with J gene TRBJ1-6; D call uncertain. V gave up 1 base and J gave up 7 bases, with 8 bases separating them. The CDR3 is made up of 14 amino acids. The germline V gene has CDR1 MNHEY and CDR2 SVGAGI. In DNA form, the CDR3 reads TGTGCCAGCAGTTACTTCCCACGGAATTCACCCCTCCACTTT. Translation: CASSYFPRNSPLHF.

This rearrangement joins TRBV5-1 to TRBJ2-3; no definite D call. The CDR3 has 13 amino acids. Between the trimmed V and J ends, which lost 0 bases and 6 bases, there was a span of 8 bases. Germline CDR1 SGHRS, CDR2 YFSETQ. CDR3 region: CASSLEPRDTQYF. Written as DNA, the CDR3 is TGCGCCAGCAGCTTGGAGCCGAGGGATACGCAGTATTTT.

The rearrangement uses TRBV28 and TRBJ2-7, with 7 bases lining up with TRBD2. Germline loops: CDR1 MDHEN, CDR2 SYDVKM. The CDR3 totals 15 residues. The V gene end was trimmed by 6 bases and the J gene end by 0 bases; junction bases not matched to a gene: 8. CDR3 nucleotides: TGTGCCAGCAGCCCACCCGGGGGGACCTCCTACGAGCAGTACTTC. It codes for CASSPPGGTSYEQYF.

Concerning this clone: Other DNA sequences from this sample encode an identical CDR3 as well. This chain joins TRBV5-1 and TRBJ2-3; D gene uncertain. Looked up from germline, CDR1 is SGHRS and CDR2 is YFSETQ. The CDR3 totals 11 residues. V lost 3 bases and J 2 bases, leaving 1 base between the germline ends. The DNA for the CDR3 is TGCGCCAGCAGCTCCACAGATACGCAGTATTTT. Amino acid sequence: CASSSTDTQYF.

The CDR3 loop reads CASSALGLTSTDTQYF. The CDR3 bases are TGTGCCAGCAGCGCGCTGGGACTAACCAGCACAGATACGCAGTATTTT. V gene TRBV2 combines with J gene TRBJ2-3; 7 bases map to TRBD2. This CDR3 contains 16 residues. CDR1 is SNHLY and CDR2 is FYNNEI in the germline V gene. V lost 6 bases to trimming and J lost 0 bases; unmatched junction nucleotides: 9. The full variable domain, its missing parts supplied by reference TRBV2 and TRBJ2-3, is EPEVTQTPSHQVTQMGQEVILRCVPISNHLYFYWYRQILGQKVEFLVSFYNNEISEKSEIFDDQFSVERPDGSNFTLKIRSTKLEDSAMYFCASSALGLTSTDTQYFGPGTRLTVL.

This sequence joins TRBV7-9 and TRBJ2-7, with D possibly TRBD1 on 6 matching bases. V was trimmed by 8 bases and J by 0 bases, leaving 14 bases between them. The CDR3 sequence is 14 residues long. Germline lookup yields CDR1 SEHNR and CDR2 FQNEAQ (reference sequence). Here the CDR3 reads CASGGTGDSYEQYF. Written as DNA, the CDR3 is TGTGCCAGCGGGGGCACAGGCGACTCCTACGAGCAGTACTTC.